Sequencing of this T cell receptor beta chain was carried out in a study of identical twins. The study's findings and limits: The study found weaker excess twin sharing in beta out-of-frame sequences.

TCRdb re-derived calls from the 5' RACE reads in MiXCR, one entry per CDR3 protein. Among around 1.7 million distinct CDR3 sequences listed, more than 30% were seen once. This CDR3 spans 20 amino acids. With 5 bases clipped from V and 0 bases from J, the junction kept 15 bases outside the gene matches. Only a few counts were recorded for this clonotype. What it binds is not known. Sequenced input: cord blood. The sequence derives from a newborn girl in good health. The V gene is TRBV12-3 or TRBV12-4, the J gene TRBJ1-4; 10 positions match TRBD1. CDR3: CASSPATGGKVGATNEKLFF. CDR3 sequence (DNA): TGTGCCAGCAGTCCCGCGACAGGGGGCAAGGTCGGTGCAACTAATGAAAAACTGTTTTTT.